The source of this TCR beta chain is a study of spatial heterogeneity in lung cancer. Study in general: Donation came from 70 or so patients with untreated early-stage non-small cell lung cancer.

TCRdb re-analysed the 5' RACE reads in MiXCR, keeping a single row per CDR3 protein. Here the sample spans tens of thousands of distinct CDR3 sequences, roughly 8.1% being singletons. Germline V CDR1 and CDR2: LGHNT, FRNRAP. Trimming removed 8 bases from V and 2 bases from J, with 7 bases in between. The CDR3 has 12 residues. Documented time point: blood at routine non-recurrence follow-up after resection. Whole RNA was taken from tumor, nontumor lung or frozen PBMC; it was then sequenced unsorted. The rearrangement uses TRBV12-5 and TRBJ1-5; possible D gene TRBD1, 5 bases. Sequencing was performed on PBMCs, taken at follow-up. The TCR comes from a female donor with early-stage non-small cell lung cancer. The CDR3 sequence: CASTGGNQPQHF. For the CDR3, the DNA is TGTGCTAGTACGGGGGGCAATCAGCCCCAGCATTTT.